What follows is one T cell receptor beta chain and its context. Its antigen is as yet unknown. The study, taken as a whole, reports: Tumor-infiltrating Treg TCR alpha and beta sequences overlapped most with tumor naive CD4+ T cells, then blood naive. Tumor memory CD4+ T cell TCR gene usage clustered with blood and lymph node memory CD4+ cells and lymph node naive CD4+ cells.

After constant-region reverse-primer amplification, full-length variable regions underwent semi-nested PCR with Nested Universal Primer A. MiXCR, applied by TCRdb to the 5' RACE reads, yields one record per CDR3 protein. The sample yields 6,000 or so distinct CDR3 sequences, approximately 62% seen once. The TCR comes from a female donor with breast cancer. Sequencing input: memory CD4+ T cells sorted from a lymph node. Indicated subset: memory CD4+ T cells, CD4+CD45RO+CD25-.

CDR3 loop: CASSIDPAGYGYTF. The CDR3 nucleotides are TGTGCCAGCAGCATTGACCCGGCGGGCTATGGCTACACCTTC. The genes are TRBV5-4 and TRBJ1-2; D is uncertain. The CDR3 has 14 amino acids. The germline V gene encodes CDR1 SGHNT and CDR2 YYREEE (reference sequence). Trimming removed 4 bases at V and 4 bases at J, with 14 bases between.